One and the same sample provided the 23 T cell receptor beta chains below, sequenced in a study of resident and recirculating memory T cells in vitiligo. The table came from immunoSEQ multiplex PCR; TCRdb's copy has only in-frame clones and leaves some out. The data contain 40,000 to 50,000 clones, approximately 91% of them seen just once; the ten biggest clones take up around 5%. Sequenced: blood. The receptors originated from a male donor with vitiligo.

The chain uses TRBV4-3 and TRBJ2-7; 7 bases are shared with TRBD1. V trimming: 1 base; J trimming: 0 bases; junction bases outside the gene matches: 3. This CDR3 comprises 15 residues. The V gene's germline CDR1 is LGHNA and CDR2 YSLEER. CDR3 sequence reads: CASSQADRRSYEQYF. The DNA for the CDR3 is TGCGCCAGCAGCCAAGCGGACAGGCGCTCCTACGAGCAGTACTTC.

V is TRBV5-6 and J is TRBJ2-2; 11 nucleotides match TRBD2. CDR3 length: 17 amino acids. In germline, CDR1 is SGHDT, CDR2 YYEEEE. The V segment lost 0 bases and the J segment 0 bases; nucleotides outside the gene matches: 1. CDR3 residues: CASSLVGLAANTGELFF. The DNA of the CDR3 is TGTGCCAGCAGCTTGGTGGGACTAGCGGCGAACACCGGGGAGCTGTTTTTT.

The chain employs TRBV6-1 and TRBJ1-1; D call uncertain. This CDR3 region has 14 residues. The germline V and J ends were trimmed by 6 bases and 3 bases, with 14 bases remaining between them. Germline loops: CDR1 MNHNS, CDR2 SASEGT. The chain's CDR3 is CASSRALRDTEAFF. CDR3 in DNA: TGTGCCAGCAGCCGGGCTCTGAGGGACACTGAAGCTTTCTTT.

The chain recombines TRBV5-8 with TRBJ2-5, with unresolved D. The J call may be wrong; the DNA end is better matched by TRBJ2-7. From germline, CDR1 is SGHTS and CDR2 YDEGEE. This CDR3 is built from 12 residues. The CDR3, as DNA: TGTGCCAGCAGCTACCTATCTTTCGAGCAGTACTTC. Amino acids: CASSYLSFEQYF.

The genes are TRBV5-1 and TRBJ2-4; D is perhaps TRBD1 (5 bases). This CDR3 spans 14 amino acids. V lost 4 bases to trimming and J lost 5 bases, with 13 bases between them. CDR1 and CDR2 from the germline V gene are SGHRS and YFSETQ. CDR3 coding DNA: TGCGCCAGCAGCCCCCAGGGTGGAGAAAACATTCAGTACTTC. The encoded protein is CASSPQGGENIQYF.

This chain uses TRBV7-9 with TRBJ1-1; 8 bases agree with TRBD1. Germline CDR1 SEHNR, CDR2 FQNEAQ (reference sequence). The CDR3 sequence is 15 residues long. The V gene end was trimmed by 3 bases and the J gene end by 2 bases; junction bases not matched to a gene: 5. CDR3 protein: CASSFPTGGNTEAFF. Here the CDR3 DNA reads TGTGCCAGCAGCTTTCCCACAGGGGGTAACACTGAAGCTTTCTTT.

This clone occurred once. This chain links TRBV7-9 with TRBJ2-7, with D possibly TRBD1 on 6 matching bases. V was clipped by 1 base and J by 2 bases, with 6 bases between them. The CDR3 totals 13 residues. Per germline, CDR1 SEHNR and CDR2 FQNEAQ (reference sequence). The CDR3 DNA is TGTGCCAGCAGCTTAGGGGGGCCCTACGAGCAGTACTTC. The encoded protein is CASSLGGPYEQYF.

The CDR3 spells CASRTAPYNEQFF. The CDR3 nucleotides read TGCGCCAGCAGGACAGCGCCATACAATGAGCAGTTCTTC. The chain carries TRBV5-1 and TRBJ2-1, with D possibly TRBD1 on 5 matching bases. The V gene lost 5 bases and the J gene lost 4 bases, with 10 bases spanning the gap. The CDR3 contains 13 residues. Germline lookup yields CDR1 SGHRS and CDR2 YFSETQ.

The table lists this clone with a few counts. The genes are TRBV21-1 and TRBJ2-7; no check of the table's D call, TRBD1, against the DNA was made. TRBV21-1 is a listed pseudogene. This CDR3 has 16 residues. Here the CDR3 reads CASSKPGQGTLHEQYF. For the CDR3, the DNA is TGTGCCAGCAGTAAACCGGGACAGGGGACGTTACACGAGCAGTACTTC.

V gene TRBV7-2 combines with J gene TRBJ1-2; D possibly corresponds to TRBD1 (6 bases). The CDR3 sequence is 14 residues long. Germline loops: CDR1 SGHTA, CDR2 FQGNSA. Deletions cut 1 base from V and 8 bases from J, with 14 bases between. Here the CDR3 DNA reads TGTGCCAGCAGCTTAGGTACAGGGTCCTTCGGCTACACCTTC. Translated, it gives CASSLGTGSFGYTF.

The rearrangement uses TRBV25-1 and TRBJ1-2; maybe TRBD1 (6 bases). This CDR3 has 12 residues. Germline assignment: CDR1 MGHDK and CDR2 SYGVNS. V was trimmed by 10 bases and J by 8 bases, leaving 17 bases between them. The CDR3 region has the DNA TGTGCCACCCCAGGGGTTCTGGGGGGCTACACCTTC. Translating it yields CATPGVLGGYTF.

The rearrangement uses TRBV29-1 and TRBJ2-7; perhaps TRBD1 as D (5 bases). The CDR3 is made up of 15 amino acids. V lost 4 bases and J 3 bases, leaving 19 bases between the germline ends. Germline CDR1 SQVTM, CDR2 ANQGSEA. The CDR3 nucleotides are TGCAGCGTTGGAACCGCAGGGTTTTTTAACTACGAGCAGTACTTC. As protein: CSVGTAGFFNYEQYF.

This CDR3 reads CASSLGQGAQDTQYF. In nucleotides, the CDR3 is TGTGCCAGCAGCCTGGGACAGGGGGCGCAAGATACGCAGTATTTT. V is TRBV5-8 and J is TRBJ2-3; 12 nucleotides agree with TRBD1. J was trimmed by 5 bases and V by 4 bases; bases with no gene match: 5. This CDR3 has 15 amino acids. Germline-derived CDR1 and CDR2 are SGHTS and YDEGEE.

V is TRBV6-5 and J is TRBJ2-1; 7 bases align to TRBD2. The CDR3 loop spans 12 amino acids. V dropped 6 bases and J dropped 8; count of bases not matched to a gene: 4. Germline V gene lookup returns CDR1 MNHEY and CDR2 SVGAGI. CDR3 nucleotide sequence: TGTGCCAGCAGACGTACTAGCGATGAGCAGTTCTTC. As protein: CASRRTSDEQFF.

This chain uses TRBV6-6 with TRBJ1-6; D remains unclear. CDR1 is MNHNY, CDR2 SVGAGI, per germline (reference sequence). The CDR3 runs to 14 residues. V shed 7 bases and J shed 9 bases, with 16 bases lying between them. CDR3 DNA sequence: TGTGCCAGCACCCCCCGACAAGATTTTTCACCCCTCCACTTT. Its translation: CASTPRQDFSPLHF.

The chain carries TRBV5-6 and TRBJ2-3; 8 bases line up with TRBD2. CDR1 and CDR2 (germline): SGHDT, YYEEEE. The V and J ends lost 4 bases and 2 bases, in that order; junction bases with no gene match: 6. This CDR3 has 15 amino acids. Here the CDR3 reads CASSRSGGATDTQYF. In DNA, the CDR3 is TGTGCCAGCAGCAGAAGCGGGGGAGCCACAGATACGCAGTATTTT.

The chain links TRBV30 to TRBJ1-2, with D possibly matching TRBD1 (6 bases). V lost 5 bases and J 8 bases, leaving 12 bases between the germline ends. CDR3 length: 11 residues. Looked up from germline, CDR1 is GTSNPN and CDR2 is SVGIG (reference sequence). In DNA form, the CDR3 reads TGTGCCTGGGGACACAGGGTGGGCTACACCTTC. Amino acids: CAWGHRVGYTF.

As to this clone: At one end, the junction sequence differs from germline, possibly due to a read error. The rearrangement uses TRBV29-1 and TRBJ2-3, with D maybe TRBD2 (5 bases). Germline V lookup: CDR1 SQVTM, CDR2 ANQGSEA. CDR3 length: 14 residues. This CDR3 is CSVEAGVGTDTQYF. The DNA of the CDR3 is TGCAGCGTGGAAGCCGGGGTTGGTACAGATACGCAGTATTTT.

V and J are TRBV10-3 and TRBJ1-3; D is possibly TRBD1 (6 bases). Looked up from germline, CDR1 is ENHRY and CDR2 is SYGVKD. This CDR3 contains 13 residues. The V end was cut by 11 bases, the J end by 0 bases, with 11 bases between. The CDR3 is CALHRDSGNTIYF. The DNA of the CDR3 is TGTGCCCTTCACAGGGACTCTGGAAACACCATATATTTT.

The rearrangement links TRBV6-6 to TRBJ2-7; TRBD1 agrees at 8 bases. The trim removed 7 bases at V and 2 bases at J, leaving 1 base unmatched. Germline V gene lookup returns CDR1 MNHNY and CDR2 SVGAGI (reference sequence). The CDR3 is made up of 12 amino acids. The CDR3 DNA reads TGTGCCAGCACAGGGGGCACCTACGAGCAGTACTTC. This codes for CASTGGTYEQYF.

The V and J genes are TRBV7-2 and TRBJ2-1; no firm D call. Germline CDR1 is SGHTA and CDR2 is FQGNSA. This CDR3 comprises 13 residues. Trimming shortened V by 2 bases and J by 9 bases, and 11 bases separated the two germline ends. The CDR3 reads CASSLKLSSEQFF. Written as DNA, the CDR3 is TGTGCCAGCAGCTTAAAGTTGAGTTCTGAGCAGTTCTTC.

This clone came up once. The genes are TRBV30 and TRBJ1-3, with D perhaps TRBD1 (5 bases). With 0 bases removed from V and 3 bases from J, the gap between germline ends came to 15 bases. Per germline, CDR1 GTSNPN and CDR2 SVGIG (reference sequence). This CDR3 is 16 amino acids long. For the CDR3, the DNA is TGTGCCTGGAGTGTCTACAGGCCCCAAGGTGGAAACACCATATATTTT. It encodes CAWSVYRPQGGNTIYF. The whole variable domain, filled in from reference TRBV30 and TRBJ1-3, reads SQTIHQWPATLVQPVGSPLSLECTVEGTSNPNLYWYRQAAGRGLQLLFYSVGIGQISSEVPQNLSASRPQDRQFILSSKKLLLSDSGFYLCAWSVYRPQGGNTIYFGEGSWLTVV.

This clone was seen once. The J gene is TRBJ2-5, the V gene TRBV7-7; TRBD2 might be the D (6 bases). V shed 2 bases and J shed 5 bases, with 15 bases lying between them. This CDR3 is 15 amino acids long. CDR1 and CDR2 from the germline V gene are SSHAT and FNYEAQ (reference sequence). DNA of the CDR3: TGTGCCAGCAGCTTATTTGGCGGGGTGGGTGAGACCCAGTACTTC. This encodes CASSLFGGVGETQYF.